This T cell receptor beta chain originates from a study of blood T cells in healthy people across ages. Study-wide points: Higher diversity and more naive CD4+ cells were features of long-lived donors, compared to aged donors.

Turning to this clonotype: What it binds is unknown.

Germline CDR1 MDHEN, CDR2 SYDVKM. CDR3 length equals 17 residues. For the second PCR, which ran for roughly 6 to 12 cycles, a sample-barcoded 5' primer and a J-beta primer mix were used. A minimum of 3 million CDR3-containing paired-end reads was obtained for each sample. TCRdb analysed the 5' RACE reads with MiXCR anew, one entry per CDR3 protein. Of around 2 million distinct CDR3 sequences in the sample, about two fifths are singletons; the top ten hold roughly 23%. Collection of 9.5 to 10 milliliters of peripheral blood was performed for each donor. Every sample yielded at least 6.5 million isolated PBMCs.

Sequenced: blood. This TCR was recovered from a human donor in good health. The chain is built from TRBV28 and TRBJ2-7, with 8 positions matching TRBD2. The assigned J gene may be wrong: the sequence end matches TRBJ2-5 better. This CDR3 is CASSPWEAGGRQETQYF. CDR3 nucleotides: TGTGCCAGCAGTCCATGGGAGGCGGGGGGCCGACAAGAGACCCAGTACTTC.